These 17 T cell receptor beta chains originate from one sample sequenced in a study of T-cell memory formation after mild COVID-19. TCRdb analysed the 5' RACE reads with MiXCR anew, one entry per CDR3 protein. The table has roughly 310,000 distinct CDR3 sequences, approximately 15% seen once. Sequences were obtained from PBMCs or a T cell subset sorted from them (not recorded which). The origin of the receptors is a man between 18 and 35 years old who had mild COVID-19 (a few samples of this study predate the infection). Cell type and time point are not known.

This clonotype was detected only a few times. The chain has TRBV2 and TRBJ2-3; TRBD2 agrees at 10 bases. This CDR3 has 16 amino acids. Germline assignment: CDR1 SNHLY and CDR2 FYNNEI. The V and J ends lost 4 bases and 4 bases, in that order; junction bases with no gene match: 8. The CDR3 sequence: CASSVTPSGGPDTQYF. CDR3 in DNA: TGTGCCAGCAGTGTGACCCCTAGCGGGGGCCCAGATACGCAGTATTTT.

V gene TRBV7-3 combines with J gene TRBJ1-1, with unresolved D. The V end lost 2 bases, the J end lost 14 bases, and 15 bases lay between the germline ends. There are 12 residues in the CDR3. Germline V gene lookup returns CDR1 SGHTA and CDR2 FQGTGA. CDR3 in DNA: TGTGCCAGCAGCTTAGACGGCAGTCCTCCCTTCTTT. Translated, it gives CASSLDGSPPFF.

This clonotype was seen only once. This chain links TRBV20-1 with TRBJ1-6; D call uncertain. Germline V lookup: CDR1 DFQATT, CDR2 SNEGSKA (reference sequence). The CDR3 sequence is 16 residues long. V shed 0 bases and J shed 0 bases, with 9 bases lying between them. The CDR3 coding sequence is TGCAGTGCTAGAGATGTGGGGAGCTCCTATAATTCACCCCTCCACTTT. Translation: CSARDVGSSYNSPLHF.

There are a few counts of this clonotype. V and J are TRBV12-3 or TRBV12-4 and TRBJ2-3; tentatively, D is TRBD1 (5 bases). This CDR3 is 16 amino acids long. The ends were cut back, 6 bases at V and 5 bases at J, with 21 bases in the middle. CDR3 nucleotide sequence: TGTGCCAGCAGCCCCGGCCTGGGGCCAAGGGGAGATACGCAGTATTTT. It specifies CASSPGLGPRGDTQYF.

This chain connects TRBV6-2 or TRBV6-3 to TRBJ1-1, with a possible D match to TRBD1 (5 bases). The CDR3 runs to 15 residues. V was cut by 3 bases and J by 13 bases, with 24 bases left in between. Germline CDR1 and CDR2: MNHEY and SVGEGT. The DNA for the CDR3 is TGTGCCAGCAGTTATTCGTCTCCGGGACGCATGGCCAGTTTCTTT. Amino acids: CASSYSSPGRMASFF.

In this sample, this clonotype turned up a few times. This rearrangement joins TRBV15 to TRBJ2-2; D may be TRBD2 (5 bases). This CDR3 contains 16 residues. V was shortened by 0 bases and J by 0 bases, with 8 bases between the two germline ends. The germline V gene encodes CDR1 LNHNV and CDR2 YYDKDF (reference sequence). CDR3 loop: CATSRDGESNTGELFF. CDR3 bases: TGTGCCACCAGCAGAGACGGGGAATCGAACACCGGGGAGCTGTTTTTT.

The chain is built from TRBV14 and TRBJ1-3; D is unresolved. The germline CDR1 and CDR2 sequences are SGHDN and FVKESK. This CDR3 comprises 16 residues. With 0 bases removed from V and 4 bases from J, the gap between germline ends came to 13 bases. Written as DNA, the CDR3 is TGTGCCAGCAGCCAAGATGGTACAATGGCGGGAAACACCATATATTTT. Encoded protein: CASSQDGTMAGNTIYF.

This clonotype turned up a few times. The CDR3 sequence: CASSQGGKKLFF. The DNA for the CDR3 is TGTGCCAGCAGCCAGGGAGGGAAAAAACTGTTTTTT. The chain has TRBV7-3 and TRBJ1-4, with TRBD1 as a possible D gene (5 bases). V shed 5 bases and J shed 9 bases, with 10 bases lying between them. The CDR3 is 12 amino acids. The V gene's germline CDR1 is SGHTA and CDR2 FQGTGA.

The sample holds a few counts of this clonotype. The rearrangement joins TRBV20-1 to TRBJ2-1, with D tentatively TRBD2 (6 bases). The CDR3 covers 12 residues. V was cut by 6 bases and J by 5 bases, with 11 bases left in between. Germline assignment: CDR1 DFQATT and CDR2 SNEGSKA (reference sequence). CDR3: CSAVAGNNEQFF. The DNA of the CDR3 is TGCAGTGCGGTGGCGGGAAACAATGAGCAGTTCTTC.

This clonotype was detected only a few times. The chain combines TRBV9 with TRBJ2-5; 14 bases align to TRBD2. The V segment lost 3 bases and the J segment 1 base; nucleotides outside the gene matches: 2. This CDR3 is built from 16 residues. In germline, CDR1 is SGDLS, CDR2 YYNGEE. The CDR3 spells CASSGLAGGPQETQYF. CDR3 DNA sequence: TGTGCCAGCAGCGGACTAGCGGGGGGGCCCCAAGAGACCCAGTACTTC.

This clonotype was seen more than once but under ten times. The chain employs TRBV7-9 and TRBJ1-5; 9 nucleotides align to TRBD1. In germline, CDR1 is SEHNR, CDR2 FQNEAQ (reference sequence). This CDR3 has 16 amino acids. J lost 3 bases, V lost 5 bases, and 8 bases had no gene match. The CDR3 loop reads CASSKWGQGHNQPQHF. Here the CDR3 DNA reads TGTGCCAGCAGCAAGTGGGGACAGGGACACAATCAGCCCCAGCATTTT.

This clonotype was found many times. The rearrangement links TRBV3-1 to TRBJ2-7; tentatively, D is TRBD1 or TRBD2 (6 bases each). From germline, CDR1 is LGHDT and CDR2 YNNKEL (reference sequence). This CDR3 has 16 residues. V lost 0 bases to trimming and J lost 0 bases, with 12 bases between them. The CDR3 sequence is CASSQDEGGCSYEQYV. The CDR3 DNA is TGTGCCAGCAGCCAAGATGAAGGGGGGTGCTCCTACGAGCAGTACGTC.

This clonotype was detected only a few times. This chain uses TRBV7-3 with TRBJ2-3; 9 bases match TRBD2. V trimming: 5 bases; J trimming: 5 bases; junction bases outside the gene matches: 11. Germline loops: CDR1 SGHTA, CDR2 FQGTGA. The CDR3 covers 16 residues. In nucleotides, the CDR3 is TGTGCCAGCAGCCCCGATTCGGGACTAGCAAGAGATACGCAGTATTTT. Translated, it gives CASSPDSGLARDTQYF.

This sequence joins TRBV20-1 and TRBJ1-5, with D maybe TRBD1 (6 bases). CDR3 length: 14 amino acids. The V gene lost 4 bases and the J gene lost 7 bases, with 17 bases spanning the gap. Germline CDR1 is DFQATT and CDR2 is SNEGSKA (reference sequence). Here the CDR3 reads CSAIPSGGEQPQHF. In DNA, the CDR3 is TGCAGTGCTATCCCTAGTGGGGGCGAACAGCCCCAGCATTTT.

This clonotype was counted only a few times. The rearrangement joins TRBV30 to TRBJ2-3; D might be TRBD2 (5 bases). The CDR3 totals 12 residues. Germline CDR1 GTSNPN, CDR2 SVGIG (reference sequence). V lost 8 bases to trimming and J lost 0 bases, with 9 bases between them. DNA for the CDR3: TGTGCCCGGACTGTGAGCACAGATACGCAGTATTTT. Translated, it gives CARTVSTDTQYF.

This clonotype showed up just a few times. J is TRBJ2-1 and V is TRBV24-1, with 10 bases aligning to TRBD2. Trimming cost V 2 bases and J 7 bases; bases outside gene matches: 4. This CDR3 has 15 amino acids. Germline V gene lookup returns CDR1 KGHDR and CDR2 SFDVKD. CDR3 region: CATSDSSGGPNEQFF. Here the CDR3 DNA reads TGTGCCACCAGTGATTCTAGCGGGGGACCTAATGAGCAGTTCTTC.

This clonotype was seen at least ten times. The CDR3 loop reads CASSYHLFQGNEQFF. CDR3 DNA sequence: TGTGCCAGCAGTTACCACCTCTTTCAGGGGAATGAGCAGTTCTTC. The chain joins TRBV12-3 or TRBV12-4 to TRBJ2-1; D possibly corresponds to TRBD1 (6 bases). The CDR3 totals 15 residues. The ends were cut back, 4 bases at V and 7 bases at J, with 17 bases in the middle.